The 9 T cell receptor beta chains presented below share a single source sample, sequenced in a study of kidney transplant recipient with SARS-CoV-2 infection. A single record per CDR3 protein comes from TCRdb applying MiXCR to the reads. Here the sample spans 200,000 to 300,000 distinct CDR3 sequences, around 30% being singletons. This specimen was a blood sample, taken at baseline and on day 111 from a kidney transplant recipient. Receptors originate from a male patient younger than 45 who had COVID-19 and was a kidney transplant recipient. Among the T cells, some may be from the graft donor.

The table lists this clonotype with a few counts. The rearrangement links TRBV7-9 to TRBJ2-7, with 8 bases fitting TRBD1. CDR1 and CDR2 (germline): SEHNR, FQNEAQ (reference sequence). This CDR3 has 16 residues. V lost 1 base to trimming and J lost 4 bases; unmatched junction nucleotides: 9. CDR3 nucleotides: TGTGCCAGCAGCTTAGGCCGGACAGGGTCCCTATACGAGCAGTACTTC. Translated, it gives CASSLGRTGSLYEQYF.

This clonotype was picked up many times. The CDR3 is CASSEGGGQYEPQHF. The DNA of the CDR3 is TGTGCCAGCAGTGAAGGGGGGGGACAGTACGAACCCCAGCATTTT. This chain connects TRBV6-1 to TRBJ1-5; 7 bases agree with TRBD1. Germline loops: CDR1 MNHNS, CDR2 SASEGT. The ends lost 1 base at V and 10 bases at J; junction bases unmatched: 10. This CDR3 contains 15 residues.

This clonotype was detected a few times. Since a much larger clone is just one base distant, this may be a read error. The chain has TRBV12-2 and TRBJ1-2. TRBV12-2 is tagged as a pseudogene. The CDR3 is made up of 17 amino acids. This CDR3 is CASRKGRTPRKTYGYTF. The CDR3 region has the DNA TGTGCAAGTCGCAAGGGAAGGACTCCACGAAAGACCTATGGCTACACCTTC.

Worth noting for this clonotype: This may be a read error, as it is one base from a much larger clone. This chain joins TRBV1 and TRBJ1-6. TRBV1 constitutes a pseudogene. The CDR3 length is 14 residues. DNA of the CDR3: TGCACCGGCAGCCCGGGAGCCTATAATTCACCCCTCCACTTT. Its translation is CTGSPGAYNSPLHF.

As to this clonotype: Possible read error: a much larger clone is one base away. The chain has TRBV20-1 and TRBJ2-1; D ambiguous. This CDR3 has 17 amino acids. V lost 4 bases to trimming and J lost 0 bases, with 19 bases between them. CDR1 is DFQATT, CDR2 SNEGSKA, per germline (reference sequence). CDR3 nucleotide sequence: TGCAGTGCTAAAGATTTCGGACCAACGAGCTCCTACAATGAGCAGTTCTTC. Amino acids: CSAKDFGPTSSYNEQFF.

This clonotype was detected ten times or more. This sequence joins TRBV6-9 and TRBJ1-6; D not resolved. Germline CDR1 is MNHGY and CDR2 is SVAAGI. Deletions cut 3 bases from V and 5 bases from J, with 17 bases between. There are 17 residues in the CDR3. The CDR3 sequence: CASSYGPGLTDNSPLHF. The CDR3 coding sequence is TGTGCCAGCAGTTACGGGCCCGGGCTCACAGATAATTCACCCCTCCACTTT.

Turning to this clonotype: A read error may be the cause here, since a much bigger clone is one base away. The DNA for the CDR3 is TGTGCCAGCAGACTATATGGGAGGACTAGCGGGCTCTACGAGCAGTACTTC. This encodes CASRLYGRTSGLYEQYF. The V gene is TRBV27, the J gene TRBJ2-7; 11 bases are shared with TRBD2. The junction had 13 bases not matched to a gene; V was cut back by 6 bases and J by 3 bases. Germline lookup yields CDR1 MNHEY and CDR2 SMNVEV (reference sequence). This CDR3 is 17 amino acids long.

Concerning this clonotype itself: Possible read error: a much larger clone is one base away. The CDR3 ends on some other residue instead of the conserved phenylalanine or tryptophan, so this is likely a read error. The chain carries TRBV3-1 and TRBJ2-7; a weak D match, TRBD2 (6 bases). The CDR3 is made up of 14 amino acids. Trimming stripped 0 bases from V and 4 bases from J, with 10 bases between. The germline gives CDR1 LGHDT, CDR2 YNNKEL (reference sequence). The chain's CDR3 is CASSQDTGLYEQYL. CDR3 nucleotide sequence: TGTGCCAGCAGCCAAGATACAGGACTATACGAGCAGTACCTC.

Worth noting for this clonotype: At one of its ends the junction is not consistent with the germline gene, which may arise from a read error. The rearrangement links TRBV27 to TRBJ2-1, with TRBD1 identical over 7 bases. Germline CDR1 and CDR2: MNHEY and SMNVEV (reference sequence). The CDR3 runs 16 residues. The CDR3 DNA follows: TGTACCAGCAGAAATTCCCCGGGACAGCTCATCAATGAGCAGTTCTTC. Protein sequence: CTSRNSPGQLINEQFF.